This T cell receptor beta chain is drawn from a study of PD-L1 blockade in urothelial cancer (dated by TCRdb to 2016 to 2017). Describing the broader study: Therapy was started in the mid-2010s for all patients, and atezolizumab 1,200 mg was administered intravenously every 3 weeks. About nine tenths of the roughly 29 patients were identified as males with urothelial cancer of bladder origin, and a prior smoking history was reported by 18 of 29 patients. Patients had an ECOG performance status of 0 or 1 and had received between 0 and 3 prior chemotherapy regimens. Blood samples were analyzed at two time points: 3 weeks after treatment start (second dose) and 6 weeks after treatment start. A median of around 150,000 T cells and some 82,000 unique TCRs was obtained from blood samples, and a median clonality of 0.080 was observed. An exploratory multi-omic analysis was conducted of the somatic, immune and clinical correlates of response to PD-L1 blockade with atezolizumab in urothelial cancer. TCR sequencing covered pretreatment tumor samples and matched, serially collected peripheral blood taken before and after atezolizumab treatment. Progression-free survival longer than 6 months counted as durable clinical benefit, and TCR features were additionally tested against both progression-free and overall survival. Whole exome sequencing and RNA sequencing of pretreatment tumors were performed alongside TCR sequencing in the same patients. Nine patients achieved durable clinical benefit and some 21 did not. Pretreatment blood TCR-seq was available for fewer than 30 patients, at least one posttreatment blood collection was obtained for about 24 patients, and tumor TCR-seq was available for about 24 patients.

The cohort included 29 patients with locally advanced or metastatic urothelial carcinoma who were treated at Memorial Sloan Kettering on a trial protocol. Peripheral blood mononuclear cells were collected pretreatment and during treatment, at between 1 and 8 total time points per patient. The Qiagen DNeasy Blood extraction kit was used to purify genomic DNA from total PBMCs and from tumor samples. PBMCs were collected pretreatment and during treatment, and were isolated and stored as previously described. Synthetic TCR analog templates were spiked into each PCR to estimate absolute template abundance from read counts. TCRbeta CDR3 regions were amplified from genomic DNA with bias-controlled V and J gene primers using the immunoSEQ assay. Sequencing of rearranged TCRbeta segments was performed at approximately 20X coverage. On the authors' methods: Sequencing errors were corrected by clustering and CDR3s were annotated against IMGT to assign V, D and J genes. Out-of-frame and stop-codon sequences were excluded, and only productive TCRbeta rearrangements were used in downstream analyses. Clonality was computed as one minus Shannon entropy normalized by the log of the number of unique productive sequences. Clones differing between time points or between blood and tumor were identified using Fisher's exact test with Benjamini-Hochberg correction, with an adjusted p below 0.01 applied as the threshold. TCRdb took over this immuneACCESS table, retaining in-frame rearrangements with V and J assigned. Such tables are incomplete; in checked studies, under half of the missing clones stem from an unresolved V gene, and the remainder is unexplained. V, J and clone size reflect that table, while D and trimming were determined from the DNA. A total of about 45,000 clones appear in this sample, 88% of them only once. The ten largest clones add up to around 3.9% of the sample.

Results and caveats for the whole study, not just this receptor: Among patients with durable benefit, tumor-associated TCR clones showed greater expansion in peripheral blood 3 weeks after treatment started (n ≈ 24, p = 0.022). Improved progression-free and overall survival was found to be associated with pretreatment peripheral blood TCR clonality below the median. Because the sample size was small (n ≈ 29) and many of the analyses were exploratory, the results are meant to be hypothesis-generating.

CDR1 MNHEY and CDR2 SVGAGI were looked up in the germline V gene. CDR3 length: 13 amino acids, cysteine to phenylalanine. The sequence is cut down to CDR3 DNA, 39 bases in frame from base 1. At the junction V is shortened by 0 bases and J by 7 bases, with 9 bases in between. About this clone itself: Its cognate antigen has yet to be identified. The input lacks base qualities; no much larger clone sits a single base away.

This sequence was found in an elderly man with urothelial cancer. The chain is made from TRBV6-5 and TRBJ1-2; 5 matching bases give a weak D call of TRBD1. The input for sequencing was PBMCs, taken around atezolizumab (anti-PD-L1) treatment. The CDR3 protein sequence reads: CASSYSPRVGYTF. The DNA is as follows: TGTGCCAGCAGTTACTCCCCCAGGGTTGGCTACACCTTC.